This T cell receptor (beta chain) stems from a study of T cells in Graves' hyperthyroidism and ophthalmopathy. This clonotype was seen at least ten times. Exclusion followed for patients with uncontrolled infection, other autoimmune disease, pregnancy or lactation. Clinical symptoms, serum thyroxine and TRAb, thyroid ultrasound and orbital computed tomography were used for the diagnoses. Source material for PBMCs was more than 9.5 ml fresh peripheral blood. From RNA transcripts, TCR beta CDR3 regions were amplified. HTBI primers were the set used in a first-round RT-PCR of the TCR CDR3. TCRdb re-called the multiplex PCR reads with MiXCR, one entry per CDR3 protein. The top ten hold 17% of the sample, which has 400,000 to 550,000 distinct CDR3 sequences, about 15% seen once. This CDR3 spans 12 amino acids. Germline CDR1 and CDR2: DFQATT and SNEGSKA (reference sequence). Trimming pared 5 bases from V and 3 bases from J, leaving 10 bases between.

The sample comprised blood. The chain employs TRBV20-1 and TRBJ1-1; D unclear. This receptor was taken from a woman between 18 and 29 years old with Graves' hyperthyroidism. The CDR3 sequence is CSAGPGDTEAFF. The CDR3 region has the DNA TGCAGTGCTGGCCCTGGGGACACTGAAGCTTTCTTT.